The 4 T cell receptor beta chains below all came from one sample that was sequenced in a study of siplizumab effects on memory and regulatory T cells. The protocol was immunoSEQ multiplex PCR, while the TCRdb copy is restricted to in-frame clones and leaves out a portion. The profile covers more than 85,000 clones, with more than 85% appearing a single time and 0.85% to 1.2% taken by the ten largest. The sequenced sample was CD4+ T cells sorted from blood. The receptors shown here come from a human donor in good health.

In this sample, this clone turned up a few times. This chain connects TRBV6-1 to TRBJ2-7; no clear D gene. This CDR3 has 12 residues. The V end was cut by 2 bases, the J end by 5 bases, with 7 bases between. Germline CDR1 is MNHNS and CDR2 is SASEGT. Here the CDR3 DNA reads TGTGCCAGCAGTGAAACCCTTCACGAGCAGTACTTC. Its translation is CASSETLHEQYF.

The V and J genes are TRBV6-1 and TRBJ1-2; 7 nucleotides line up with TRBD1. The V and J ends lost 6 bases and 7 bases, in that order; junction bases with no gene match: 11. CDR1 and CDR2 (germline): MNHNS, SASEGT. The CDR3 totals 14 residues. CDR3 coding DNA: TGTGCCAGCAGAAATGACAGGGTAGTCAGTGGCTACACCTTC. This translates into CASRNDRVVSGYTF.

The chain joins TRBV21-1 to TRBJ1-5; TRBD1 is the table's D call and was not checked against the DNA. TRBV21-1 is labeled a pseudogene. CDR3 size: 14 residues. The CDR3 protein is CASASGQINQPQHF. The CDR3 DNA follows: TGTGCCAGCGCTTCGGGACAGATAAATCAGCCCCAGCATTTT.

CDR3 in amino acids: CASSYSHSGANVLTF. In DNA form, the CDR3 reads TGTGCCAGCAGTTACTCCCACTCTGGGGCCAACGTCCTGACTTTC. The rearrangement links TRBV6-6 to TRBJ2-6; D uncertain. In germline, CDR1 is MNHNY, CDR2 SVGAGI (reference sequence). This CDR3 region has 15 residues. V shed 0 bases and J shed 0 bases, with 3 bases lying between them.